The clone carrying this T cell receptor beta chain was picked up many times. Its antigen is currently unknown. Volunteers from a blood bank in Maryland, USA, made up the healthy controls. V gave up 0 bases and J gave up 0 bases, with 8 bases separating them. The CDR3 extends over 15 amino acids. Germline lookup yields CDR1 SGHRS and CDR2 YFSETQ. cDNA was made by 5'RACE with 10-nucleotide random UMIs. From the 5' RACE reads, TCRdb called clonotypes with MiXCR, one entry per CDR3 protein. Of approximately 30,000 distinct CDR3 sequences listed, about 3.8% were seen once; the top ten hold roughly 25%. The data originate from a study of neurological immune-mediated disorders. Findings of the study overall: None of the CDR3 amino acid sequences of expanded clones recurred across subjects, suggesting private repertoires in all groups.

The gene calls are TRBV5-1 and TRBJ2-3; D is undetermined. The sequence derives from a woman in her thirties or forties in good health. Sequences were obtained from CD4+ T cells from blood. The CDR3 DNA sequence: TGCGCCAGCAGCTTGGGGCCCCTGAGCACAGATACGCAGTATTTT. Its protein product is CASSLGPLSTDTQYF.